This entry is about one TCR beta chain. This entry belongs to a study of blood T cell repertoires in COVID-19. Measured with immunoSEQ multiplex PCR; TCRdb has only the in-frame clones, and not every one. The sample contains about 370,000 clones, nearly 90% of which appear only once. The sample consisted of peripheral blood. The sequence was obtained from a man younger than 30 with active or convalescent COVID-19.

CDR3 nucleotides: TGTGCCAGCAGATGGACAGGGGGTTACGAGCAGTACTTC. It encodes CASRWTGGYEQYF. The chain links TRBV28 to TRBJ2-7; 10 bases are a match to TRBD1. The ends lost 6 bases at V and 4 bases at J; junction bases unmatched: 3. CDR3 length: 13 amino acids. In germline, CDR1 is MDHEN, CDR2 SYDVKM.